The source of this T cell receptor beta chain is a study of CD8 T cells in Susac syndrome. Random hexamers were used to reverse transcribe 0.5 to 1 ug of RNA. MiXCR, applied by TCRdb to the immunoSEQ multiplex PCR reads, yields one record per CDR3 protein. The data contain fewer than 300,000 distinct CDR3 sequences, around 83% of them singletons. J gave up 8 bases and V 3 bases, and 7 bases lay outside the gene matches. Germline CDR1 reads LNHDA; CDR2 reads SQIVND (reference sequence). The CDR3 runs 14 residues. The TCR sequence derives from a human donor with multiple sclerosis. The sequencing input was CD8+ T cells from PBMCs. The chain couples TRBV19 to TRBJ2-1, with 7 bases matching TRBD2. CDR3 residues: CASSMGLRKDEQFF. Here the CDR3 DNA reads TGTGCCAGTAGTATGGGACTACGTAAGGATGAGCAGTTCTTC.